A single sample gave rise to the 11 T cell receptor delta chains below, sequenced in a study of γδ T cells in repeated Plasmodium falciparum infection. TCRdb used CATT to re-call clones from the multiplex PCR reads. The table includes more than 70,000 delta-chain clones, approximately 0.92% detected once. Bulk repertoires came from Vgamma9/Vdelta2+ or Vdelta2-negative gammadelta T cells flow-sorted from PBMC. Sequencing input: gamma-delta T cells from blood. The receptors come from a pool of human donors (malaria-infected and uninfected, not separated).

This clone was counted a few times. This DNA's translation and the protein TCRdb lists, from a much larger clone, do not match at residue 9, likely due to a read error; the protein shown is translated from the DNA. The rearrangement joins TRDV2 to TRDJ1, with TRDD3 identical over 7 bases. The J gene, absent from TCRdb, was called here by matching the DNA to germline. In germline, CDR1 is GEAIGNYY, CDR2 EKD. Germline trimming cut 1 base from V and 3 bases from J; bases unmatched to any gene: 19. CDR3 length: 19 residues. The CDR3 DNA follows: TGTGCCTGTGACACGGTACTACTGGAGGATACGCTGTACTCCGATAAACTCATCTTT. Translating it yields CACDTVLLEDTLYSDKLIF.

This clone was counted many times. The junction differs from germline at one of its ends, possibly a read error. The V gene is TRDV1, the J gene TRDJ1; 9 positions agree with TRDD3. The CDR3 consists of 20 residues. Germline CDR1 and CDR2: TSWWSYY and QGS. CDR3 nucleotides: TGTGCTCTGGGGGGGGTTCAGGGTGTACCACAGGGGGATACTGGCGATAAACTCATCTTT. This encodes CALGGVQGVPQGDTGDKLIF.

There are a few counts of this clone. TCRdb pairs this DNA with a much larger clone's protein that differs at residue 20, likely a read error; the protein shown was translated from the DNA. CDR3 coding DNA: TGTGCTCTTGGGGATACCCACGGGAGGAACTACTGGGGGATACCCCCATCCTTGTACGCCGATAAACTCATCTTT. It yields the protein CALGDTHGRNYWGIPPSLYADKLIF. V usage is TRDV1 and J usage is TRDJ1; 12 bases align to TRDD3. Germline values: CDR1 TSWWSYY, CDR2 QGS. The junction had 32 bases not matched to a gene; V was cut back by 3 bases and J by 3 bases. The CDR3 is 25 residues long.

As concerns this clone: TCRdb shows a much larger clone's protein in place of this DNA's translation, and the two differ at residue 15, likely through a read error; the protein shown is translated from the DNA. The V gene reported is TRDV2; the J gene is uncalled; the table gives TRDD3 as D, unverified against the DNA. Germline-derived CDR1 and CDR2 are GEAIGNYY and EKD. CDR3 length: 16 amino acids. The CDR3 nucleotides are TGTGCCTGTGACTGGGGGATTCGCCCTAGCACCGATAAACTCACCTTT. Translated, it gives CACDWGIRPSTDKLTF.

Worth noting for this clone: The protein TCRdb gives is from a much larger clone and does not agree with this DNA's translation at residue 16, likely a read error; the protein shown here comes from the DNA. The chain couples TRDV1 to TRDJ1; 10 bases align to TRDD3. This CDR3 is built from 18 residues. Germline V gene data show CDR1 as TSWWSYY and CDR2 as QGS. The CDR3 bases are TGTGCTTACGCAAGTCCCCTGGGGGATAGCCGGTGCACCGATAAACCCATCTTT. This encodes CAYASPLGDSRCTDKPIF.

This clone was detected only a few times. This likely came from a read error, as a far larger clone is one base away. The identical CDR3 is also encoded by other nucleotide sequences in the sample. The chain couples TRDV1 to TRDJ1; D unclear. Looked up from germline, CDR1 is TSWWSYY and CDR2 is QGS. The V gene lost 3 bases and the J gene lost 0 bases, with 8 bases spanning the gap. The CDR3 consists of 14 residues. DNA for the CDR3: TGTGCTCTTGGGGAGATAGAATACACCGATAAACTCATCTTT. It is translated as CALGEIEYTDKLIF.

This clone showed up just a few times. A read error likely explains this, since a far larger clone differs by one base. Other DNA variants within this sample encode the same CDR3. The J gene has no call, while the V gene is TRDV2; TRDD3 reflects the table's D call only, with no check against the DNA. The CDR3 sequence is 16 residues long. Germline loops: CDR1 GEAIGNYY, CDR2 EKD. CDR3 region: CACDTIQGLGTDKLIF. In DNA form, the CDR3 reads TGTGCCTGTGACACCATTCAAGGTCTAGGGACCGATAAGCTCATCTTT.

In its sample, this clone was seen many times. The chain carries TRDV1 and TRDJ1; D is undetermined. In the absence of a J gene in TCRdb, the DNA was matched to germline to assign it here. CDR1 TSWWSYY and CDR2 QGS come from the germline V gene. Deletions cut 2 bases from V and 0 bases from J, with 25 bases between. There are 20 residues in the CDR3. The CDR3 region is CALGELYRTPSIRYTDKLIF. CDR3 DNA sequence: TGTGCTCTTGGGGAATTGTATCGGACCCCGAGCATTCGGTACACCGATAAACTCATCTTT.

This clone was detected a few times. The protein given by TCRdb reflects a much larger clone and differs at residue 4 from this DNA's translation, likely from a read error; the protein shown is the DNA's translation. The chain is built from TRDV1 and TRDJ1; TRDD3 aligns across 12 bases. From germline, CDR1 is TSWWSYY and CDR2 QGS. The CDR3 extends over 25 amino acids. The CDR3 loop is CALRENSYLGLGDTRMIWYTDKLIF. CDR3 in DNA: TGTGCTCTTAGGGAGAATTCCTACCTTGGTCTGGGGGATACGCGTATGATTTGGTACACCGATAAACTCATCTTT.

This clone came up many times. A much larger clone is a single base away; this may be a read error. Other DNA sequences in the same sample also yield this CDR3. This CDR3 is CACDPLGGGGDDKLIF. The CDR3 nucleotides read TGTGCCTGTGACCCCCTCGGCGGGGGGGGGGATGATAAACTCATCTTT. The chain is built from TRDV2 and TRDJ1, with 7 bases that match TRDD3. In germline, CDR1 is GEAIGNYY, CDR2 EKD. The CDR3 totals 16 residues. V shed 3 bases and J 5 bases; nucleotides not matched to a gene: 14.

In regard to this clone: The protein that TCRdb holds for this DNA derives from a much larger clone and differs from the translated DNA at residue 11, which likely indicates a read error; the protein shown here is translated from the DNA. CDR3 sequence (DNA): TGTGCCTGTGACACGGTTGGTGGATACGACGACGACTACACCGATAAACTCATCTTT. It codes for CACDTVGGYDDDYTDKLIF. The chain combines TRDV2 with TRDJ1; TRDD3 matches at 7 bases. The CDR3 spans 19 residues. The V gene end was trimmed by 1 base and the J gene end by 0 bases; junction bases not matched to a gene: 16. Germline values: CDR1 GEAIGNYY, CDR2 EKD.